This TCR beta chain was observed in a study of shared clonotypes between healthy human individuals. Researchers ran the assay at a deep level. The DNA input per sorted-subset replicate PCR was about 220 ng, corresponding to around 28,000 T cell genomes. The protocol was immunoSEQ multiplex PCR, while the TCRdb copy is restricted to in-frame clones and leaves out a portion. The sample records over 1.4 million clones, around 97% being singletons. The CDR3 loop spans 18 amino acids. Germline-derived CDR1 and CDR2 are SEHNR and FQNEAQ (reference sequence). Trimming stripped 10 bases from V and 3 bases from J, with 30 bases between.

The specimen sequenced was naive CD4+ T cells sorted from blood. The subset: CD45RA+ positively selected. This clonotype originated in a man aged 30-40 years in good health. This chain links TRBV7-9 with TRBJ1-2; TRBD1 might be the D (5 bases). CDR3 sequence reads: CATVNRRGNLRSYYGYTF. CDR3 in DNA: TGTGCCACCGTGAATAGACGGGGGAATTTAAGGTCCTACTATGGCTACACCTTC.